These 7 T cell receptor beta chains came from one sample sequenced in a study of blood T cell repertoires in COVID-19. Some clones are missing from TCRdb's copy, which holds only in-frame ones; the method was immunoSEQ multiplex PCR. Among fewer than 250,000 clones listed, 84% were seen once. The material sequenced was peripheral blood. The receptor source for this set is a woman of 80 years or more with COVID-19, enrolled during active disease.

The V call is TRBV14, the J call TRBJ2-7; TRBD1 matches 8 bases. The CDR3 length is 15 residues. V shed 1 base, J shed 2 bases, and the junction held 4 bases outside the gene matches. Germline CDR1 SGHDN, CDR2 FVKESK. CDR3 coding DNA: TGTGCCAGCAGCCAAGGTACAGGGGGAACCTACGAGCAGTACTTC. Its protein is CASSQGTGGTYEQYF.

V is TRBV7-9 and J is TRBJ1-2; 9 bases match TRBD1. CDR3 size: 14 residues. Trimming removed 5 bases from V and 6 bases from J; junction bases left unmatched: 7. From germline, CDR1 is SEHNR and CDR2 FQNEAQ (reference sequence). The chain's CDR3 is CASSGTGRGDGYTF. CDR3 nucleotides: TGTGCCAGCAGCGGGACAGGGCGTGGCGATGGCTACACCTTC. Filled out from reference TRBV7-9 and TRBJ1-2, the complete variable domain reads DTGVSQNPRHKITKRGQNVTFRCDPISEHNRLYWYRQTLGQGPEFLTYFQNEAQLEKSRLLSDRFSAERPKGSFSTLEIQRTEQGDSAMYLCASSGTGRGDGYTFGSGTRLTVV.

This sequence joins TRBV5-1 and TRBJ2-1; weak D call: TRBD1 (7 bases). Deletions cut 2 bases from V and 4 bases from J, with 13 bases between. The CDR3 sequence is 15 residues long. Germline CDR1 and CDR2: SGHRS and YFSETQ. The CDR3: CASSFGGTAYNEQFF. The CDR3 DNA sequence: TGCGCCAGCAGCTTTGGCGGGACAGCTTACAATGAGCAGTTCTTC.

A note on this clone: Other nucleotide sequences from this sample produce the same CDR3. The V call is TRBV5-1, the J call TRBJ2-5, with 8 bases lining up with TRBD1. The CDR3 runs 14 residues. With V trimmed by 0 bases and J by 4 bases, 2 bases remained unmatched. Germline V CDR1 and CDR2: SGHRS, YFSETQ. The DNA of the CDR3 is TGCGCCAGCAGCTTGGCCGGACAGGGAGAGACCCAGTACTTC. Its translation is CASSLAGQGETQYF.

V usage is TRBV10-3 and J usage is TRBJ1-1; the match to TRBD1 covers 10 bases. V was pared by 2 bases and J by 4 bases, with 4 bases of the junction left unmatched. CDR1 is ENHRY, CDR2 SYGVKD, per germline. The CDR3 is 15 residues long. CDR3 coding DNA: TGTGCCATCAGTGAGGGAGACAGGGGGCCCACTGAAGCTTTCTTT. As protein: CAISEGDRGPTEAFF.

The V and J genes are TRBV19 and TRBJ1-5, with 10 bases identical to TRBD1. Unmatched junction bases numbered 8, after V lost 9 bases and J lost 6 bases. This CDR3 contains 14 residues. Germline CDR1 LNHDA, CDR2 SQIVND (reference sequence). In DNA form, the CDR3 reads TGTGCCAGCCGGGACAGGGGAAGAGGTCAGCCCCAGCATTTT. Translating it yields CASRDRGRGQPQHF. The whole variable domain, filled in from reference TRBV19 and TRBJ1-5, reads DGGITQSPKYLFRKEGQNVTLSCEQNLNHDAMYWYRQDPGQGLRLIYYSQIVNDFQKGDIAEGYSVSREKKESFPLTVTSAQKNPTAFYLCASRDRGRGQPQHFGDGTRLSIL.

The genes are TRBV18 and TRBJ1-2; 9 bases match TRBD1. The CDR3 runs 16 residues. CDR1 and CDR2 from the germline V gene are KGHSH and LQKENI. Germline trimming cut 0 bases from V and 6 bases from J; bases unmatched to any gene: 8. The CDR3 nucleotides are TGTGCCAGCTCACCACCGAGTGGACAGGGGTTGGATGGCTACACCTTC. Protein: CASSPPSGQGLDGYTF.